This TCR beta chain came from a study of OX40 agonist ivuxolimab in advanced cancers. Across the study: Dose-escalation patients suffered from hepatocellular carcinoma, melanoma, renal cell or head and neck cancer. Study outcomes and limitations: Within 6 weeks, CD4+ and CD8+ blood T cells expanded clonally at 0.1 to 3.0 mg/kg. At 0.1-3.0 mg/kg, partial responders had clonal expansion among the lowest observed. Some nonresponders also had low normalized T-cell clonal expansion.

As regards this clone: Its antigen is not known.

The CDR3 totals 17 residues. Sequencing used immunoSEQ multiplex PCR; TCRdb keeps in-frame clones, though not all of them. The repertoire holds around 62,000 clones, 75% to 85% seen once, with 2.4% in the top ten. The V and J genes are TRBV21-1 and TRBJ2-7; the table's TRBD1 call for D was not verified on the DNA. TRBV21-1 is termed a pseudogene. This material consisted of CD4+ or CD8+ T cells sorted from blood, taken in a trial of the OX40 agonist ivuxolimab. This clonotype was sampled from an adult with an advanced solid tumor such as melanoma, head and neck, liver or kidney cancer. CDR3 region: CASSKEELRGSEYEQYF. The CDR3 coding sequence is TGTGCCAGCAGCAAAGAGGAGTTAAGGGGTAGTGAGTACGAGCAGTACTTC.